A selection of T cell receptor beta chains follows, all from one sample in a study of blood T cell repertoires in COVID-19. Some clones are missing from TCRdb's copy, which holds only in-frame ones; the method was immunoSEQ multiplex PCR. The data hold tens of thousands of clones, with around 90% observed a single time. Source material: peripheral blood. The receptors come from a human donor with active COVID-19. The donor label of this sample is uncertain. CDR3s include the opening cysteine and the closing phenylalanine or tryptophan. Fields, in order: J gene, V gene, D gene, clone size, CDR3 DNA, CDR3 protein. The D gene is left open where the match is weak. Expanded clones are given a class, and other clones once, few, many or no size at all.

J gene: TRBJ2-1; V gene: TRBV19; D gene: TRBD2; clone size: -; CDR3 DNA: TGTGCCAGTAGTATCTCTGCGGGGGGGCCCCATGAGCAGTTCTTC; CDR3 protein: CASSISAGGPHEQFF
J gene: TRBJ1-2; V gene: TRBV30; D gene: TRBD1; clone size: -; CDR3 DNA: TGTGCCTGGGGGGACAGGGACTATGGCTACACCTTC; CDR3 protein: CAWGDRDYGYTF
J gene: TRBJ2-1; V gene: TRBV30; D gene: -; clone size: -; CDR3 DNA: TGTGCCTGGCAGCGGAACGCGGCCTACAATGAGCAGTTCTTC; CDR3 protein: CAWQRNAAYNEQFF
J gene: TRBJ2-1; V gene: TRBV28; D gene: TRBD2; clone size: -; CDR3 DNA: TGTGCCAGCAGTACGACTTCACTAGCGGCGCAGTTCTTC; CDR3 protein: CASSTTSLAAQFF
J gene: TRBJ2-7; V gene: TRBV10-3; D gene: -; clone size: -; CDR3 DNA: TGTGCCATCAGTGTGGAGGGGTGGGGCGAGCAGTACTTC; CDR3 protein: CAISVEGWGEQYF
J gene: TRBJ2-1; V gene: TRBV18; D gene: TRBD2; clone size: -; CDR3 DNA: TGTGCCAGCTCACCGGGACTAGCGGGGGACAATGAGCAGTTCTTC; CDR3 protein: CASSPGLAGDNEQFF
J gene: TRBJ2-3; V gene: TRBV29-1; D gene: TRBD2; clone size: -; CDR3 DNA: TGCAGCGTTGAAGGCGGGAGATTAGTAGATACGCAGTATTTT; CDR3 protein: CSVEGGRLVDTQYF
J gene: TRBJ2-3; V gene: TRBV5-5; D gene: -; clone size: -; CDR3 DNA: TGTGCCAGCAGCTTGTCGGGGGTGGGCACAGATACGCAGTATTTT; CDR3 protein: CASSLSGVGTDTQYF
J gene: TRBJ2-3; V gene: TRBV5-1; D gene: TRBD1; clone size: -; CDR3 DNA: TGCGCCAGCAGCGTGGGGAACTACAGGGGGGCTAGCACAGATACGCAGTATTTT; CDR3 protein: CASSVGNYRGASTDTQYF
J gene: TRBJ2-1; V gene: TRBV2; D gene: -; clone size: -; CDR3 DNA: TGTGCCAGCAGTGGGGACTTTAGCTCCTACAATGAGCAGTTCTTC; CDR3 protein: CASSGDFSSYNEQFF
J gene: TRBJ2-7; V gene: TRBV28; D gene: -; clone size: -; CDR3 DNA: TGTGCCAGCAGTCCTCCTAACGAGCAGTACTTC; CDR3 protein: CASSPPNEQYF
J gene: TRBJ2-2; V gene: TRBV6-5; D gene: -; clone size: once; CDR3 DNA: TGTGCCAGCAGCCCCGTGAACACCGGGGAGCTGTTTTTT; CDR3 protein: CASSPVNTGELFF
J gene: TRBJ2-3; V gene: TRBV6-6; D gene: TRBD2; clone size: once; CDR3 DNA: TGTGCCAGCAGCGGGACTAGCGGGGGCCACACAGATACGCAGTATTTT; CDR3 protein: CASSGTSGGHTDTQYF
J gene: TRBJ1-5; V gene: TRBV27; D gene: -; clone size: -; CDR3 DNA: TGTGCCAGCAGTTTGCGCAGGGCCAATCAGCCCCAGCATTTT; CDR3 protein: CASSLRRANQPQHF
J gene: TRBJ2-2; V gene: TRBV5-4; D gene: TRBD2; clone size: -; CDR3 DNA: TGTGCCAGCAGCCCGGGACTAGCGGGTACGGGCGGGGAGCTGTTTTTT; CDR3 protein: CASSPGLAGTGGELFF
J gene: TRBJ2-7; V gene: TRBV3-1/TRBV3-2; D gene: -; clone size: -; CDR3 DNA: TGTGCCAGCAGCCTTGTCAGGAGGTTC; CDR3 protein: CASSLVRRF
J gene: TRBJ2-4; V gene: TRBV18; D gene: -; clone size: few; CDR3 DNA: TGTGCCAGCTCACAGGCGGGAGGGCCCGACAGGGGTCAGTACTTC; CDR3 protein: CASSQAGGPDRGQYF
J gene: TRBJ1-5; V gene: TRBV10-1; D gene: -; clone size: -; CDR3 DNA: TGCGCCAGCAGTGGCAGGGATCGCAATCAGCCCCAGCATTTT; CDR3 protein: CASSGRDRNQPQHF
J gene: TRBJ2-1; V gene: TRBV6-5; D gene: TRBD2; clone size: -; CDR3 DNA: TGTGCCAGCAGTCAGAGAGCGGGAGGCAGACCTGAGCAGTTCTTC; CDR3 protein: CASSQRAGGRPEQFF
J gene: TRBJ2-7; V gene: TRBV28; D gene: -; clone size: -; CDR3 DNA: TGTGCCAGCAGTTTAGGAGGGCAGATCTACGAGCAGTACTTC; CDR3 protein: CASSLGGQIYEQYF